The 10 T cell receptor beta chains in this list originate from one sample, sequenced in a study of T cell repertoires in cytomegalovirus infection. TCRdb reprocessed the reads with MiXCR, giving one entry per CDR3 protein. The sample lists hundreds of thousands of distinct CDR3 sequences, approximately 33% occurring once. No antigens are known for them. This specimen consisted of cultured CD8+ T cells from PBMCs, obtained from culture after CMV antigen stimulation. The source is a human donor in good health (CMV status not recorded). Some clones in this sample may be carry-over from other donors' samples.

This chain connects TRBV5-4 to TRBJ2-5, with TRBD2 matching over 10 bases. CDR1 and CDR2 (germline): SGHNT, YYREEE (reference sequence). The J segment lost 0 bases and the V segment lost 4 bases, leaving 3 bases of the junction unmatched. The CDR3 has 15 amino acids. The CDR3 loop reads CASSGLAGDQETQYF. DNA for the CDR3: TGTGCCAGCAGCGGTCTAGCGGGGGACCAAGAGACCCAGTACTTC.

V is TRBV19 and J is TRBJ1-5, with D maybe TRBD1 (6 bases). The CDR3 sequence is 14 residues long. The V end was cut by 7 bases, the J end by 5 bases, with 15 bases between. Germline lookup yields CDR1 LNHDA and CDR2 SQIVND (reference sequence). The CDR3 protein is CASTWADRDQPQHF. CDR3 nucleotide sequence: TGTGCCAGTACATGGGCGGACAGAGATCAGCCCCAGCATTTT.

This clonotype was seen ten or more times. This rearrangement joins TRBV7-8 to TRBJ2-2, with D unclear. The germline V gene has CDR1 SGHVS and CDR2 FQNEAQ. This CDR3 has 13 amino acids. The germline V and J ends were trimmed by 4 bases and 5 bases, with 8 bases remaining between them. CDR3 amino acids: CASSSSGTGELFF. The DNA of the CDR3 is TGTGCCAGCAGCTCGTCAGGTACCGGGGAGCTGTTTTTT.

This chain uses TRBV6-5 with TRBJ2-7; D is perhaps TRBD1 (6 bases). V was cut by 2 bases and J by 6 bases, with 20 bases left in between. The CDR3 runs 16 residues. CDR1 and CDR2 from the germline V gene are MNHEY and SVGAGI. CDR3 protein: CASSYPIDRWRSEQYV. The CDR3 nucleotides read TGTGCCAGCAGTTACCCCATCGACAGGTGGAGAAGCGAGCAGTACGTC.

This clonotype was seen once. V is TRBV2 and J is TRBJ1-5; no firm D call. There are 15 residues in the CDR3. The germline V gene encodes CDR1 SNHLY and CDR2 FYNNEI. V was trimmed by 3 bases and J by 1 base, leaving 10 bases between them. The chain's CDR3 is CASSDIKLSNQPQHF. The DNA of the CDR3 is TGTGCCAGCAGTGACATTAAACTCAGCAATCAGCCCCAGCATTTT.

The rearrangement uses TRBV28 and TRBJ2-3; no clear D gene. Trimming shortened V by 1 base and J by 2 bases, and 13 bases separated the two germline ends. The length of the CDR3 is 16 residues. Germline V lookup: CDR1 MDHEN, CDR2 SYDVKM. CDR3 sequence reads: CASSLSPSTDTDTQYF. In nucleotides, the CDR3 is TGTGCCAGCAGTTTATCCCCGAGTACAGACACAGATACGCAGTATTTT.

The chain employs TRBV27 and TRBJ2-1, with 7 bases lining up with TRBD2. This CDR3 is built from 16 residues. V lost 6 bases to trimming and J lost 8 bases; unmatched junction nucleotides: 16. CDR1 and CDR2 (germline): MNHEY, SMNVEV (reference sequence). The CDR3 region has the DNA TGTGCCAGCAGCCCCTCAGGGAGGGGCGCATTCCATGAGCAGTTCTTC. Residues: CASSPSGRGAFHEQFF.

Only a few counts were recorded for this clonotype. The chain combines TRBV7-8 with TRBJ2-1, with D tentatively TRBD1 (6 bases). Trimming stripped 1 base from V and 2 bases from J, with 18 bases between. CDR1 and CDR2 from the germline V gene are SGHVS and FQNEAQ. CDR3 size: 18 residues. The CDR3 loop is CASSLVKEGQSPYNEQFF. The CDR3 coding sequence is TGTGCCAGCAGCTTAGTAAAAGAAGGACAGTCCCCCTACAATGAGCAGTTCTTC.

This clonotype was seen once. This rearrangement joins TRBV2 to TRBJ1-2; possible D gene TRBD1, 6 bases. The ends were cut back, 7 bases at V and 4 bases at J, with 22 bases in the middle. Germline-derived CDR1 and CDR2 are SNHLY and FYNNEI. The CDR3 covers 16 residues. The CDR3, as DNA: TGTGCCAGCAACAGAGGGGGGGCGGGTACCTCCTATGGCTACACCTTC. Encoded protein: CASNRGGAGTSYGYTF.

This chain uses TRBV7-3 with TRBJ2-1; TRBD1 matches at 8 bases. CDR3 length equals 14 residues. With 4 bases clipped from V and 6 bases from J, the junction kept 5 bases outside the gene matches. Germline CDR1 and CDR2: SGHTA and FQGTGA. The CDR3: CASSSGQGVNEQFF. Here the CDR3 DNA reads TGTGCCAGCAGCTCCGGACAGGGCGTCAATGAGCAGTTCTTC.